This TCR beta chain was identified in a study of siplizumab effects on memory and regulatory T cells. Overall study results and limits: No assignable naive or memory phenotype existed for roughly 80-96% of proliferating CD4+ or CD8+ clones. Naive T cells appeared more diverse than memory cells and seemed to be major alloresponse contributors.

Only one count was recorded for this clone. Its antigen is undetermined. This CDR3 contains 17 residues. Looked up from germline, CDR1 is MNHEY and CDR2 is SMNVEV (reference sequence). Deletions cut 6 bases from V and 0 bases from J, with 18 bases between. Per individual sample, 80,000 to 100,000 TCR templates were assayed. The method was immunoSEQ multiplex PCR; TCRdb's version includes in-frame clones alone and lacks a portion of them. In the table there are around 94,000 clones, about 94% of which are singletons. The receptor was isolated from a human donor in good health. The rearrangement links TRBV27 to TRBJ1-5; D uncertain. The sample was CD4+ T cells sorted from blood. CDR3 nucleotide sequence: TGTGCCAGCAGCCTTACGGGCTTTGGCTATAGCAATCAGCCCCAGCATTTT. This translates into CASSLTGFGYSNQPQHF.